A single sample gave rise to the 18 T cell receptor beta chains below, sequenced in a study of patients and donors after allogeneic stem cell transplantation. TCRdb passed the RT-PCR reads through MiXCR, listing each CDR3 protein once. The repertoire holds about 90,000 distinct CDR3 sequences, roughly 48% seen once, with 61% in the top ten. The sequenced sample consisted of blood, either unsorted or a sorted T cell fraction (not recorded which). The source is a human donor who was either an allogeneic HSCT recipient or a stem cell or donor lymphocyte infusion donor (not recorded which). It is not recorded whose cells these are; they may come from a transplant donor.

The V call is TRBV12-3 or TRBV12-4, the J call TRBJ1-6; 10 nucleotides line up with TRBD1. The J segment lost 4 bases and the V segment lost 1 base, leaving 1 base of the junction unmatched. The CDR3 has 16 residues. Here the CDR3 reads CASSLGTGGYNSPLHF. DNA for the CDR3: TGTGCCAGCAGTTTAGGGACAGGGGGGTATAATTCACCCCTCCACTTT.

This clonotype was seen a few times. As DNA, the CDR3 is TGTGCCAGTCACGACAGGGTCTCCTACGAGCAGTACTTC. Translation gives CASHDRVSYEQYF. The chain has TRBV27 and TRBJ2-7; TRBD1 matches at 7 bases. This CDR3 is 13 amino acids long. Looked up from germline, CDR1 is MNHEY and CDR2 is SMNVEV (reference sequence). V lost 9 bases and J lost 0; bases outside the gene matches: 5.

The rearrangement links TRBV28 to TRBJ2-5; D gene uncertain. Trimming removed 1 base at V and 4 bases at J, with 10 bases between. The CDR3 contains 14 residues. Germline CDR1 and CDR2: MDHEN and SYDVKM. CDR3 DNA: TGTGCCAGCAGTTTATTTGCCCGTTCAGAGACCCAGTACTTC. It encodes CASSLFARSETQYF.

The rearrangement joins TRBV25-1 to TRBJ1-4, with D perhaps TRBD1 (5 bases). The V gene lost 1 base and the J gene lost 5 bases, with 11 bases spanning the gap. This CDR3 is built from 15 residues. Germline CDR1 reads MGHDK; CDR2 reads SYGVNS. The CDR3 spells CASSEWDRGNEKLFF. CDR3 DNA sequence: TGTGCCAGCAGTGAATGGGACCGGGGGAATGAAAAACTGTTTTTT.

This sequence joins TRBV11-2 and TRBJ2-5, with unresolved D. V was shortened by 5 bases and J by 5 bases, with 6 bases between the two germline ends. Per the germline V gene, CDR1 is SGHAT and CDR2 is FQNNGV. This CDR3 is 11 amino acids long. This chain's CDR3 is CASSIGETQYF. The CDR3, as DNA: TGTGCCAGCAGCATAGGGGAGACCCAGTACTTC.

This chain links TRBV29-1 with TRBJ2-3; 8 bases are shared with TRBD1. The length of the CDR3 is 15 residues. Trimming removed 7 bases from V and 3 bases from J; junction bases left unmatched: 12. Germline V gene lookup returns CDR1 SQVTM and CDR2 ANQGSEA. In nucleotides, the CDR3 is TGCAGCGCGAAAGAGAGACAGGGGAGGACAGATACGCAGTATTTT. It is translated as CSAKERQGRTDTQYF.

J is TRBJ1-5 and V is TRBV6-1, with D perhaps matching TRBD1 (5 bases). The V gene's germline CDR1 is MNHNS and CDR2 SASEGT. Between the trimmed V and J ends, which lost 7 bases and 4 bases, there was a span of 14 bases. The CDR3 consists of 14 residues. Here the CDR3 reads CASTIRGGNQPQHF. CDR3 in DNA: TGTGCCAGCACCATCCGGGGGGGTAATCAGCCCCAGCATTTT.

This clonotype has more than one count but fewer than ten. The chain recombines TRBV9 with TRBJ1-2; no clear D. CDR3 length: 14 residues. The V end was cut by 0 bases, the J end by 3 bases, with 9 bases between. The germline gives CDR1 SGDLS, CDR2 YYNGEE. The CDR3 loop is CASSVDGGDYGYTF. For the CDR3, the DNA is TGTGCCAGCAGCGTAGATGGAGGAGACTATGGCTACACCTTC. Together with reference TRBV9 and TRBJ1-2, the CDR3 gives the full variable domain: DSGVTQTPKHLITATGQRVTLRCSPRSGDLSVYWYQQSLDQGLQFLIQYYNGEERAKGNILERFSAQQFPDLHSELNLSSLELGDSALYFCASSVDGGDYGYTFGSGTRLTVV.

The chain couples TRBV27 to TRBJ1-5, with D perhaps matching TRBD1 (5 bases). Germline lookup yields CDR1 MNHEY and CDR2 SMNVEV (reference sequence). The CDR3 is made up of 13 amino acids. Trimming took off 1 base at V and 9 bases at J, with 10 bases between the two ends. The CDR3 DNA follows: TGTGCCAGCAGTTTATTGCCGGGGCGGCCCCAGCATTTT. Translating it yields CASSLLPGRPQHF.

This rearrangement joins TRBV4-1 to TRBJ1-2; TRBD1 aligns across 9 bases. V was pared by 5 bases and J by 6 bases, with 10 bases of the junction left unmatched. The CDR3 covers 15 residues. The germline V gene encodes CDR1 MGHRA and CDR2 YSYEKL. The CDR3 here is CASSNTGQGVDGYTF. DNA for the CDR3: TGCGCCAGCAGCAATACGGGACAGGGAGTTGATGGCTACACCTTC.

This clonotype appeared a few times. V usage is TRBV3-1 and J usage is TRBJ1-1; D gene unclear. Trimming removed 3 bases from V and 1 base from J, with 12 bases in between. CDR1 and CDR2 (germline): LGHDT, YNNKEL (reference sequence). The CDR3 runs 15 residues. The CDR3 spells CASSQGSVWNTEAFF. As DNA, the CDR3 is TGTGCCAGCAGCCAGGGCTCGGTGTGGAACACTGAAGCTTTCTTT.

The chain uses TRBV29-1 and TRBJ2-3; D is possibly TRBD1 (6 bases). The germline V gene has CDR1 SQVTM and CDR2 ANQGSEA. V was clipped by 1 base and J by 6 bases, with 11 bases between them. The CDR3 has 13 residues. The CDR3 reads CSVEGSRGDTQYF. CDR3 DNA: TGCAGCGTTGAAGGTAGTAGGGGGGATACGCAGTATTTT.

This clonotype was seen more than once but under ten times. The chain couples TRBV7-9 to TRBJ1-5; the D is unclear. CDR3 length: 15 residues. Germline V lookup: CDR1 SEHNR, CDR2 FQNEAQ (reference sequence). The germline V and J ends were trimmed by 4 bases and 0 bases, with 10 bases remaining between them. The CDR3 sequence is CASSSPTDSNQPQHF. CDR3 coding DNA: TGTGCCAGCAGCTCCCCCACAGATAGCAATCAGCCCCAGCATTTT.

This clonotype was observed a handful of times. The rearrangement uses TRBV27 and TRBJ1-1; TRBD1 is a possible D gene (5 bases). The CDR3 contains 12 residues. Per germline, CDR1 MNHEY and CDR2 SMNVEV (reference sequence). V was clipped by 5 bases and J by 11 bases, with 15 bases between them. The CDR3 nucleotides read TGTGCCAGCAGTCCAACGGGAGGGGTGGCTTTCTTT. Translated, it gives CASSPTGGVAFF.

The V gene is TRBV29-1, the J gene TRBJ2-7; tentative D call: TRBD2 (5 bases). The CDR3 is 14 residues long. Germline loops: CDR1 SQVTM, CDR2 ANQGSEA. Trimming took 1 base from V and 4 from J, leaving 14 bases between them. The CDR3 sequence is CSVEGDYPSYEQYF. DNA of the CDR3: TGCAGCGTTGAAGGTGACTATCCCTCGTACGAGCAGTACTTC.

V gene TRBV5-5 combines with J gene TRBJ1-1; 8 nucleotides align to TRBD1. In germline, CDR1 is SGHKS, CDR2 YYEKEE (reference sequence). This CDR3 region has 17 residues. The trim removed 2 bases at V and 2 bases at J, leaving 11 bases unmatched. Written as DNA, the CDR3 is TGTGCCAGCAGCTTACGTACAGGGGGAAATGGTAACACTGAAGCTTTCTTT. It codes for CASSLRTGGNGNTEAFF.

This clonotype has just a few counts. The chain uses TRBV3-1 and TRBJ1-6, with a tentative D call TRBD1 (6 bases). Trimming removed 1 base at V and 4 bases at J, with 17 bases between. The CDR3 spans 18 residues. CDR1 and CDR2 (germline): LGHDT, YNNKEL (reference sequence). This CDR3 is CASSQAYKPGHYNSPLHF. CDR3 in DNA: TGTGCCAGCAGCCAAGCCTACAAACCGGGACATTATAATTCACCCCTCCACTTT. Full variable domain (missing parts from reference TRBV3-1 and TRBJ1-6): DTAVSQTPKYLVTQMGNDKSIKCEQNLGHDTMYWYKQDSKKFLKIMFSYNNKELIINETVPNRFSPKSPDKAHLNLHINSLELGDSAVYFCASSQAYKPGHYNSPLHFGNGTRLTVT.

The J gene is TRBJ1-6, the V gene TRBV7-9, with D unresolved. The V gene lost 0 bases and the J gene lost 12 bases, with 12 bases spanning the gap. The CDR3 loop spans 14 amino acids. From germline, CDR1 is SEHNR and CDR2 FQNEAQ (reference sequence). The CDR3 region is CASSLASPAEPLHF. CDR3 DNA: TGTGCCAGCAGCTTAGCTAGCCCTGCCGAACCCCTCCACTTT.